This entry is about one TCR beta chain. Its antigen is not known. Trimming pared 3 bases from V and 5 bases from J, leaving 14 bases between. The CDR3 extends over 15 amino acids. CDR1 and CDR2 (germline): MNHEY, SVGAGI. Method: immunoSEQ multiplex PCR; TCRdb's copy keeps in-frame clones and lacks some. The sample contains under 85,000 clones, 80% to 90% of which appear only once. This record comes from a study of OX40 agonist ivuxolimab in advanced cancers. On the study more broadly: The dose-escalation cohort was over 65% male, with a mean age of approximately 62 years, ranging roughly 23 to 90.

Points from the study as a whole: Low clonal expansion, among the lowest seen, marked partial responders at 0.1-3.0 mg/kg.

The rearrangement joins TRBV6-5 to TRBJ1-5, with D perhaps matching TRBD1 (6 bases). This specimen was CD4+ or CD8+ T cells sorted from blood, taken in a trial of the OX40 agonist ivuxolimab. The receptor was isolated from an adult with an advanced solid tumor such as melanoma, head and neck, liver or kidney cancer. The CDR3 reads CASSYSAGDDQPQHF. As DNA, the CDR3 is TGTGCCAGCAGTTATTCGGCAGGGGATGATCAGCCCCAGCATTTT.